Following are 6 T cell receptor beta chains from one sample sequenced in a study of blood T cell repertoires in COVID-19. This table comes from immunoSEQ multiplex PCR, and its TCRdb copy is limited to in-frame clones, with some not included. This table holds more than 250,000 clones, 87% found once. Sequenced: PBMCs or T cells enriched from blood (not recorded which). The receptors stem from a woman in her 40s who had recovered from COVID-19.

The chain joins TRBV6-2 or TRBV6-3 to TRBJ2-3, with 10 bases matching TRBD2. V trimming: 6 bases; J trimming: 4 bases; junction bases outside the gene matches: 4. Germline assignment: CDR1 MNHEY and CDR2 SVGEGT. The CDR3 extends over 14 amino acids. CDR3 sequence (DNA): TGTGCCAGCAGCCTAGCGGGAGCCCCAGATACGCAGTATTTT. Translation: CASSLAGAPDTQYF.

This clone appeared once. The chain uses TRBV3-1 (or the pseudogene TRBV3-2) and TRBJ2-1; no firm D call. Germline assignment: CDR1 LGHDT and CDR2 YNNKEL (reference sequence). This CDR3 is 15 amino acids long. V was trimmed by 1 base and J by 3 bases, leaving 10 bases between them. CDR3 sequence (DNA): TGTGCCAGCAGCCAAGGCCGAGAAAGCTACAATGAGCAGTTCTTC. It encodes CASSQGRESYNEQFF.

The V call is TRBV19, the J call TRBJ2-1, with D uncertain. CDR3 length equals 15 residues. The germline V gene has CDR1 LNHDA and CDR2 SQIVND (reference sequence). Deletions cut 1 base from V and 1 base from J, with 8 bases between. CDR3 DNA: TGTGCCAGTAGTATAGCTGGCAGTTCCTACAATGAGCAGTTCTTC. This gives the protein CASSIAGSSYNEQFF.

This chain uses TRBV14 with TRBJ1-2; 10 nucleotides agree with TRBD1. Germline CDR1 SGHDN, CDR2 FVKESK. The J segment lost 6 bases and the V segment lost 5 bases, leaving 12 bases of the junction unmatched. The CDR3 is made up of 16 amino acids. As DNA, the CDR3 is TGTGCCAGCAGCTGGCGACAGGGGGCCTGGATGGATGGCTACACCTTC. Encoded protein: CASSWRQGAWMDGYTF.

The gene calls are TRBV4-3 and TRBJ2-1, with 8 bases fitting TRBD2. CDR3 size: 15 residues. Germline V gene sequence: CDR1 LGHNA, CDR2 YSLEER. Germline trimming cut 5 bases from V and 4 bases from J; bases unmatched to any gene: 7. As DNA, the CDR3 is TGCGCCAGCAGCACAAACGCGGGAGGTTACAATGAGCAGTTCTTC. This sequence encodes CASSTNAGGYNEQFF.

CDR3 sequence reads: CASSDRQGRYEQYF. CDR3 DNA sequence: TGTGCCAGCAGCGACCGACAGGGGAGGTACGAGCAGTACTTC. The chain couples TRBV7-2 to TRBJ2-7, with TRBD1 identical over 8 bases. The germline V gene has CDR1 SGHTA and CDR2 FQGNSA. This CDR3 is 14 amino acids long. Germline trimming cut 5 bases from V and 4 bases from J; bases unmatched to any gene: 7.